This TCR beta chain appears in the sequencing data of a study of chemoradiotherapy in HPV16-positive cancers. Study-level findings and limits: Non-HPV-specific T cells did not expand in tumors during treatment, whereas candidate HPV-specific clones and E7-related motifs did. HPV-specific T cells were functionally defined from only a couple of HPV16-positive patients. For HPV16-positive patients, expanding HPV-responsive T cells associated with longer recurrence-free survival.

This clone turned up a few times. The target antigen is unknown. Per germline, CDR1 SGHRS and CDR2 YFSETQ. This CDR3 comprises 14 residues. J lost 8 bases, V lost 0 bases, and 7 bases had no gene match. The data were produced by immunoSEQ multiplex PCR, yet TCRdb's version contains in-frame clones alone and is incomplete. Found here are tens of thousands of clones, 87% of them singletons; the top ten hold about 4.5%. The V and J genes are TRBV5-1 and TRBJ1-2; TRBD1 aligns across 7 bases. The clonotype comes from a human donor with HPV-associated anogenital cancer. The specimen was blood, collected from a patient who underwent chemoradiotherapy. This CDR3 is CASSLGQGGRGYTF. The CDR3 DNA sequence: TGCGCCAGCAGCTTGGGACAGGGTGGAAGAGGCTACACCTTC.